This paragraph reports one TCR beta chain. Its antigen is unknown. No per-base quality is available; no much larger clone lies one base away. These data come from a study of blood T cell repertoires in COVID-19 (TCRdb year 2020). Regarding the research as a whole: Recovered participants in ImmuneRACE Cohort 3 were defined by two consecutive negative NP/OP PCR tests, clearance by a healthcare professional, or resolution of symptoms. The prospective study material was composed of cDNA or gDNA derived from T cells, B-cell-depleted T cells, or PBMCs. A freely available public database, intended as a resource for researchers studying the immune response to SARS-CoV-2, is where the repertoires were released. The samples were drawn from the first 160 participants of the ongoing ImmuneRACE study and from 1,254 subjects provided by 6 global collaborators. Samples covering the acute and convalescent phases of COVID-19 were provided by collaborators in the United States, Italy and Spain. Nearly every sample came with metadata listing a de-identified subject ID, COVID-19 status, age in years and sex. Where HLA class I and class II types were available, the types were taken from metadata supplied by the sample provider, not from assay-based typing. Subjects who had been exposed to COVID-19, were actively infected with it, or had recovered from it provided the deeply sampled blood TCRbeta repertoires that made up the dataset. Study-wide conclusions, independent of this receptor: The amount of clinical and demographic metadata varied by source and participant and was provided uncurated.

TCRbeta CDR3 regions were amplified from genomic DNA using the immunoSEQ Assay, a bias-controlled multiplex PCR. From the authors' description of their analysis: The number of nucleated cells in each sample was estimated by amplification of reference gene primers within the assay. To quantify the absolute abundance of each unique TCRbeta CDR3 rearrangement, sequence reads were collapsed and filtered. For each sample, productive Simpson clonality was calculated as the square root of Simpson's diversity index across productive rearrangements. Here the immuneACCESS table is served through TCRdb, limited to in-frame sequences with V and J called. Missing clones are a known gap in these copies; in checked studies unresolved V genes cover under half, and the rest lacks a known reason. D and trimming were read from the DNA, whereas the V and J calls and clone size are those reported in that table. Counted in this sample were 330,000 or so clones; 80% to 90% of them appeared once. The ten top clones hold roughly 2% of the sample.

V lost 5 bases and J lost 5 bases, and the count of bases not matched to a germline gene is 10. The CDR3, cysteine through phenylalanine, is 15 amino acids long. Only the CDR3 region is kept as DNA, spanning 45 bases read in frame from base 1. The germline V gene specifies SGHTA as CDR1 and FQGNSA as CDR2. In the prospective study, participants were roughly 18 to 89 years old, resided in fewer than 25 geographic areas of the United States, and were enrolled through a virtual design. In the prospective study, participants were assigned to cohorts based on the clinical history participants reported in a screening survey and a study questionnaire. Mobile phlebotomists in the prospective study collected whole blood, serum and a nasopharyngeal or oropharyngeal swab from every participant. Over an approximately 2-month period, participants in the prospective study had the option of providing additional blood draws and questionnaires. Blood samples from the prospective study were shipped frozen or at room temperature prior to DNA extraction.

Source material: PBMCs or T cells enriched from blood (not recorded which). This chain is built from TRBV7-2 and TRBJ2-5, and 8 junctional nucleotides match TRBD1. This receptor was obtained from a man in his forties in a cohort exposed to, infected with or recovered from COVID-19 (not recorded which). The sequenced DNA: TGTGCCAGCAGCAAAGGGATCACAGGGGGGGAGACCCAGTACTTC. It codes for CASSKGITGGETQYF. With all but the CDR3 taken from the reference TRBV7-2 and TRBJ2-5 genes, the full variable domain is: GAGVSQSPSNKVTEKGKDVELRCDPISGHTALYWYRQSLGQGLEFLIYFQGNSAPDKSGLPSDRFSAERTGGSVSTLTIQRTQQEDSAVYLCASSKGITGGETQYFGPGTRLLVL.